Here is one T cell receptor beta chain with its context. Its antigen target is currently unknown. Base quality data are lacking; no much larger clone is found one base away. High-throughput TCR beta sequencing profiled peripheral blood CD8+ and CD4+ T cells from healthy donors, Susac syndrome patients and multiple sclerosis patients. Healthy donors were age- and sex-matched controls. Bulk CD8+ and CD4+ T cells were purified by magnetic negative isolation, while CD8+ TEMRA cells were enriched using FACS. Blood was collected in EDTA tubes and processed within 24 hours, with PBMCs isolated through density gradient centrifugation. PBMCs destined for TCR sequencing were cryopreserved in liquid nitrogen and later thawed in a 37 °C water bath. A purity of at least 90% was achieved for sorted or isolated CD4+, CD8+ and CD8+ TEMRA cells. This record belongs to a study of CD8 T cells in Susac syndrome (dated by TCRdb to between 2018 and 2021). Regarding the complete study: The study used repertoire sequencing to test whether antigen drove CD8+ T cell activation and differentiation in Susac syndrome. The research as a whole found: The TCR sequencing and HLA analysis was acknowledged to have included a relatively small number of individuals.

RNA was extracted using the RNeasy kit, and roughly 0.5 to 1 microgram was reverse transcribed with random hexamers. The immunoSEQ multiplex PCR assay, which covers 54 Vbeta and 13 Jbeta segments, was used to amplify TCR beta CDR3 regions. PCR amplification bias was corrected by using a synthetic template baseline for primer optimization and computational correction. The authors' pipeline ran thus. Reads were assigned to V, D and J genes according to IMGT and analyzed in immunoSEQ Analyzer, with only productive sequences retained. Clonality was computed as one minus Shannon entropy normalized by log2 of the number of productive unique sequences. Public and private clones were assessed among the 100 most prevalent clones of each patient and control. Clones were defined as Susac-specific when absent from the healthy and MS cohorts, from over a thousand published viral clones and from other ImmuneACCESS disease sequences. The public reads were quality trimmed at Q25 with fastp and then assembled into clones with MiXCR by TCRdb, keeping productive beta chains. CDR3 protein duplicates are merged, each entry listing the most common genes and DNA. Clone size and V and J calls follow TCRdb, not the original study. The sample table shows approximately 150,000 distinct CDR3 sequences, and roughly 94% are seen once. The ten top clones hold less than 0.095% of the sample.

Looking up the germline V gene yields CDR1 SGHRS and CDR2 YFSETQ. Inclusive of the bounding cysteine and phenylalanine, the CDR3 is 14 residues long. The only DNA kept is the CDR3, 42 bases in frame from the first base. Germline trimming amounts to 4 bases on V and 4 bases on J, with 5 as the count of junction bases outside the gene matches. Recombination linked TRBV5-1 to TRBJ2-5, with 9 bases in between that match TRBD1. The TCR comes from a human donor in good health. The source material was CD4+ T cells from PBMCs. CDR3 loop: CASSTGQGGETQYF. The bases read TGCGCCAGCAGCACGGGACAGGGCGGAGAGACCCAGTACTTC.